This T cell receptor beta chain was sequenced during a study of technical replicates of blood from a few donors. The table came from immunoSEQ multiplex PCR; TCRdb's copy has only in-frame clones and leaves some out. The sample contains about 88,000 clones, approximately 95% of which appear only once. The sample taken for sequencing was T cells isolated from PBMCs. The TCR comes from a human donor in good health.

For the CDR3, the DNA is TGCGCCAGCAGCTTCAGCCTGGAGTCGAGCAATGAGCAGTTCTTC. This encodes CASSFSLESSNEQFF. The chain combines TRBV5-1 with TRBJ2-1; unclear D gene. Trimming took off 2 bases at V and 6 bases at J, with 15 bases between the two ends. Germline V gene data show CDR1 as SGHRS and CDR2 as YFSETQ. The CDR3 totals 15 residues.